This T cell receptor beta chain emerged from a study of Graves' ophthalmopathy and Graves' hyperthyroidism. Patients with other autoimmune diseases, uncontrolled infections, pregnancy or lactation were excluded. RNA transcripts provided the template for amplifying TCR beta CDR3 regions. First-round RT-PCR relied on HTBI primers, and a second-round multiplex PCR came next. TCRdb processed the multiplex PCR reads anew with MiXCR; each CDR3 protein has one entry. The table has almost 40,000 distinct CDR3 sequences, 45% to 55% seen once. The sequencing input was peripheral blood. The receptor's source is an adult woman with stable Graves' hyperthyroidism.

The CDR3 DNA follows: TGTGCCACCAGCGCCGGAAGGCCGGGACAGGGGAATGAAGCTTTCTTT. Translation: CATSAGRPGQGNEAFF. V usage is TRBV24-1 and J usage is TRBJ1-1, with 10 bases identical to TRBD1. The germline CDR1 and CDR2 sequences are KGHDR and SFDVKD. The CDR3 length is 16 residues. V lost 7 bases to trimming and J lost 7 bases; unmatched junction nucleotides: 14.